This entry lists 20 T cell receptor beta chains sequenced from one sample in a study of blood T cell repertoires in COVID-19. Libraries were prepared by immunoSEQ multiplex PCR; TCRdb keeps only in-frame clonotypes and omits some of them. The sample lists more than 300,000 clones, around 87% occurring once. The material sequenced was PBMCs or T cells enriched from blood (not recorded which). Receptors originate from a man aged 35 to 55 in a cohort exposed to, infected with or recovered from COVID-19 (not recorded which).

As for this clone: In the same sample, other DNA sequences code for this CDR3. The chain combines TRBV5-1 with TRBJ1-4; the match to TRBD1 covers 9 bases. Germline loops: CDR1 SGHRS, CDR2 YFSETQ. J was trimmed by 5 bases and V by 0 bases; bases with no gene match: 2. The CDR3 runs to 15 residues. CDR3 residues: CASSLAGTGNEKLFF. In DNA form, the CDR3 reads TGCGCCAGCAGCTTGGCTGGGACAGGGAATGAAAAACTGTTTTTT. The entire variable domain, with the rest obtained from reference TRBV5-1 and TRBJ1-4, is as follows: KAGVTQTPRYLIKTRGQQVTLSCSPISGHRSVSWYQQTPGQGLQFLFEYFSETQRNKGNFPGRFSGRQFSNSRSEMNVSTLELGDSALYLCASSLAGTGNEKLFFGSGTQLSVL.

With respect to this clone: Likely a read error: the CDR3 ends without its conserved phenylalanine or tryptophan. The DNA is left out, because the CDR3 cannot be placed on it with certainty; the CDR3 is given as TCRdb lists it. This chain joins TRBV27 and TRBJ2-7; TRBD2 reflects the table's D call only, with no check against the DNA. Germline CDR1 MNHEY, CDR2 SMNVEV (reference sequence). The CDR3 length is 14 residues, termini included. The CDR3 protein is CASSCPRTSGRESC.

The rearrangement joins TRBV7-3 to TRBJ2-3, with a possible D match to TRBD2 (5 bases). Germline assignment: CDR1 SGHTA and CDR2 FQGTGA. Trimming removed 2 bases at V and 2 bases at J, with 14 bases between. The CDR3 is made up of 16 amino acids. Here the CDR3 DNA reads TGTGCCAGCAGCTTATCCCTAGGCGGGCCCACAGATACGCAGTATTTT. The encoded protein is CASSLSLGGPTDTQYF.

This clone is a singleton in its sample. This sequence joins TRBV28 and TRBJ2-2; 8 bases map to TRBD2. V gave up 7 bases and J gave up 5 bases; unmatched junction bases: 9. Germline-derived CDR1 and CDR2 are MDHEN and SYDVKM. This CDR3 comprises 15 residues. In nucleotides, the CDR3 is TGTGCCAGCACCCCGGGGGGGAGGGGTACCGGGGAGCTGTTTTTT. This translates into CASTPGGRGTGELFF.

The chain carries TRBV11-2 and TRBJ2-1; 7 bases agree with TRBD2. Germline V lookup: CDR1 SGHAT, CDR2 FQNNGV. Trimming removed 1 base from V and 6 bases from J; junction bases left unmatched: 9. This CDR3 spans 16 amino acids. The CDR3 spells CASSLGMSGALNEQFF. The CDR3 region has the DNA TGTGCCAGCAGCTTAGGGATGAGCGGGGCTCTCAATGAGCAGTTCTTC. Full variable domain (rest looked up from reference TRBV11-2 and TRBJ2-1): EAGVAQSPRYKIIEKRQSVAFWCNPISGHATLYWYQQILGQGPKLLIQFQNNGVVDDSQLPKDRFSAERLKGVDSTLKIQPAKLEDSAVYLCASSLGMSGALNEQFFGPGTRLTVL.

J is TRBJ2-7 and V is TRBV6-5; 7 nucleotides match TRBD1. CDR3 length: 13 amino acids. The V and J ends lost 10 bases and 4 bases, in that order; junction bases with no gene match: 10. CDR1 and CDR2 (germline): MNHEY, SVGAGI. Here the CDR3 reads CATNDRDKYEQYF. CDR3 nucleotide sequence: TGTGCCACCAACGACAGGGACAAGTACGAGCAGTACTTC.

The chain couples TRBV25-1 to TRBJ2-7; D is unclear. V gave up 2 bases and J gave up 0 bases, with 8 bases separating them. Germline assignment: CDR1 MGHDK and CDR2 SYGVNS. The CDR3 is 14 amino acids. CDR3 protein: CASSESSGSYEQYF. For the CDR3, the DNA is TGTGCCAGCAGTGAAAGTTCAGGCTCCTACGAGCAGTACTTC.

V is TRBV5-1 and J is TRBJ2-5, with D perhaps matching TRBD2 (6 bases). Germline loops: CDR1 SGHRS, CDR2 YFSETQ. The CDR3 contains 15 residues. V was clipped by 4 bases and J by 5 bases, with 18 bases between them. In nucleotides, the CDR3 is TGCGCCAGCAGCCTGGTACCGGGGGAGGAGGAGACCCAGTACTTC. This translates into CASSLVPGEEETQYF.

CDR3 region: CASSPSGTGNYGYTF. The CDR3 DNA reads as TGCGCCAGCAGCCCGTCCGGAACAGGGAACTATGGCTACACCTTC. This chain joins TRBV5-1 and TRBJ1-2; D might be TRBD1 (6 bases). The CDR3 runs 15 residues. The germline gives CDR1 SGHRS, CDR2 YFSETQ. The V gene lost 4 bases and the J gene lost 2 bases, with 15 bases spanning the gap.

This chain uses TRBV30 with TRBJ1-1; possibly TRBD1 for D (5 bases). This CDR3 spans 14 amino acids. Deletions cut 1 base from V and 10 bases from J, with 19 bases between. CDR1 is GTSNPN and CDR2 is SVGIG in the germline V gene (reference sequence). CDR3: CAWSDISKGLGAFF. The CDR3 DNA sequence: TGTGCCTGGAGTGACATAAGCAAGGGGCTCGGAGCTTTCTTT.

The chain joins TRBV11-2 to TRBJ2-7, with D unclear. The V gene's germline CDR1 is SGHAT and CDR2 FQNNGV. Trimming removed 0 bases from V and 3 bases from J, with 9 bases in between. The CDR3 is 14 amino acids. The CDR3 bases are TGTGCCAGCAGCTTAGATGGGCCCCGCTACGAGCAGTACTTC. It specifies CASSLDGPRYEQYF.

J is TRBJ1-6 and V is TRBV30; 9 bases map to TRBD1. The germline gives CDR1 GTSNPN, CDR2 SVGIG (reference sequence). After removal of 4 bases from V and 10 bases from J, the junction contained 11 bases not matched to a gene. The CDR3 consists of 15 residues. The DNA of the CDR3 is TGTGCCTGGACCATAGGAGGGACAGGGTGGTCACCCCTCCACTTT. This translates into CAWTIGGTGWSPLHF. Supplemented by reference TRBV30 and TRBJ1-6, the full variable domain reads SQTIHQWPATLVQPVGSPLSLECTVEGTSNPNLYWYRQAAGRGLQLLFYSVGIGQISSEVPQNLSASRPQDRQFILSSKKLLLSDSGFYLCAWTIGGTGWSPLHFGNGTRLTVT.

The CDR3 loop is CASSRGQGNYEQYF. CDR3 DNA: TGTGCCAGCAGCAGGGGACAGGGAAACTACGAGCAGTACTTC. J is TRBJ2-7 and V is TRBV11-2; TRBD1 matches at 9 bases. Germline V gene sequence: CDR1 SGHAT, CDR2 FQNNGV. V dropped 5 bases and J dropped 3; count of bases not matched to a gene: 5. The CDR3 has 14 residues.

The V gene is TRBV11-2, the J gene TRBJ1-2; 9 bases match TRBD1. CDR3 length equals 15 residues. Trimming cost V 0 bases and J 4 bases; bases outside gene matches: 3. Germline V CDR1 and CDR2: SGHAT, FQNNGV. CDR3 protein: CASSLDNRGLYGYTF. The DNA for the CDR3 is TGTGCCAGCAGCTTAGATAACAGGGGGCTCTATGGCTACACCTTC.

The chain links TRBV30 to TRBJ2-2; TRBD1 matches at 7 bases. CDR1 is GTSNPN and CDR2 is SVGIG in the germline V gene (reference sequence). J was trimmed by 4 bases and V by 2 bases; bases with no gene match: 4. This CDR3 has 14 residues. The CDR3 coding sequence is TGTGCCTGGAGTTTGAAGGGGGCCACCGGGGAGCTGTTTTTT. This gives the protein CAWSLKGATGELFF.

The chain combines TRBV30 with TRBJ2-1; D uncertain. Looked up from germline, CDR1 is GTSNPN and CDR2 is SVGIG (reference sequence). The CDR3 has 12 amino acids. V lost 2 bases and J lost 6, with 8 bases in between. CDR3 in DNA: TGTGCCTGGAGTCCTCTCGTCAATGAGCAGTTCTTC. As protein: CAWSPLVNEQFF.

The genes are TRBV5-1 and TRBJ2-1; D not resolved. V was trimmed by 5 bases and J by 1 base, leaving 19 bases between them. Germline CDR1 reads SGHRS; CDR2 reads YFSETQ. The CDR3 length is 17 residues. This chain's CDR3 is CASSYWSVADSYNEQFF. DNA for the CDR3: TGCGCCAGCAGTTATTGGAGTGTCGCGGATTCCTACAATGAGCAGTTCTTC.

The chain couples TRBV30 to TRBJ2-7; 9 bases map to TRBD2. This CDR3 comprises 13 residues. V lost 5 bases, J lost 2 bases, and 4 bases stayed unmatched. Germline V gives CDR1 GTSNPN, CDR2 SVGIG (reference sequence). The CDR3 loop is CAWLPSGTYEQYF. CDR3 sequence (DNA): TGTGCCTGGTTGCCTAGCGGGACCTACGAGCAGTACTTC.

This chain joins TRBV9 and TRBJ2-3, with TRBD2 as a possible D gene (5 bases). The CDR3 consists of 15 residues. The V gene lost 0 bases and the J gene lost 4 bases, with 12 bases spanning the gap. The germline CDR1 and CDR2 sequences are SGDLS and YYNGEE. The DNA for the CDR3 is TGTGCCAGCAGCGTAGCGGGCGAGAGGGCAGATACGCAGTATTTT. Its translation: CASSVAGERADTQYF. The full variable domain, in which reference TRBV9 and TRBJ2-3 provide the parts outside the CDR3, is DSGVTQTPKHLITATGQRVTLRCSPRSGDLSVYWYQQSLDQGLQFLIQYYNGEERAKGNILERFSAQQFPDLHSELNLSSLELGDSALYFCASSVAGERADTQYFGPGTRLTVL.

The V and J genes are TRBV20-1 and TRBJ2-3; 7 bases match TRBD2. In germline, CDR1 is DFQATT, CDR2 SNEGSKA (reference sequence). V dropped 3 bases and J dropped 6; count of bases not matched to a gene: 15. This CDR3 contains 16 residues. The chain's CDR3 is CSASIGSSSGRDTQYF. DNA for the CDR3: TGCAGTGCTAGTATCGGGTCAAGTAGCGGGCGTGATACGCAGTATTTT.